This T cell receptor (beta chain) was profiled in a study of CD8 T cells in ankylosing spondylitis. Germline V gene sequence: CDR1 DFQATT, CDR2 SNEGSKA (reference sequence). V was clipped by 4 bases and J by 7 bases; unmatched bases: 3. The CDR3 covers 12 residues. This clonotype has a handful of counts. Its cognate antigen is unknown. TCRdb recomputed calls from the 5' RACE reads with MiXCR, one row per CDR3 protein. The sample has approximately 250,000 distinct CDR3 sequences, 20% to 30% seen once. General study results and limits: Ankylosing spondylitis blood appeared to be characterized by a TCR beta motif of fewer than ten highly homologous variants. Researchers reportedly found disease-linked clones significantly enriched in matched ankylosing spondylitis synovial fluid.

The sample taken for sequencing was blood, either unsorted or a sorted T cell fraction (not recorded which). This chain joins TRBV20-1 and TRBJ2-1, with TRBD2 matching over 8 bases. This TCR was sampled from a male donor with ankylosing spondylitis or in good health (not recorded which). The CDR3: CSATSGGNEQFF. The CDR3 region has the DNA TGCAGTGCTACGAGCGGGGGAAATGAGCAGTTCTTC.